This T cell receptor (beta chain) appears in the sequencing data of a study of cytomegalovirus exposure and HLA in healthy donors. General study findings and limits: Under in vitro conditions, three CMV-associated chains were confirmed as specific for CMV antigens. The authors listed 164 TCR beta chains as cytomegalovirus-associated. High sensitivity and specificity were reportedly achieved when the classifier diagnosed cytomegalovirus status.

TCRdb's table, derived via immunoSEQ multiplex PCR, lists solely in-frame clones and lacks some. The repertoire holds about 190,000 clones, roughly 84% seen once, with less than 9% in the top ten. Note on this clone: The antigen is undetermined.

V was pared by 4 bases and J by 4 bases, with 14 bases between. The CDR3 is 14 residues long. CDR1 is MRHNA and CDR2 is SNTAGT in the germline V gene. The sample comprised PBMCs. The TCR originated in a man aged 18-30 years in good health and CMV-seropositive. The chain is built from TRBV6-4 and TRBJ2-7, with D perhaps matching TRBD2 (6 bases). The CDR3 DNA sequence: TGTGCCAGCAGTGTGTACGGCGGGAATTACGAGCAGTACTTC. It translates to CASSVYGGNYEQYF.